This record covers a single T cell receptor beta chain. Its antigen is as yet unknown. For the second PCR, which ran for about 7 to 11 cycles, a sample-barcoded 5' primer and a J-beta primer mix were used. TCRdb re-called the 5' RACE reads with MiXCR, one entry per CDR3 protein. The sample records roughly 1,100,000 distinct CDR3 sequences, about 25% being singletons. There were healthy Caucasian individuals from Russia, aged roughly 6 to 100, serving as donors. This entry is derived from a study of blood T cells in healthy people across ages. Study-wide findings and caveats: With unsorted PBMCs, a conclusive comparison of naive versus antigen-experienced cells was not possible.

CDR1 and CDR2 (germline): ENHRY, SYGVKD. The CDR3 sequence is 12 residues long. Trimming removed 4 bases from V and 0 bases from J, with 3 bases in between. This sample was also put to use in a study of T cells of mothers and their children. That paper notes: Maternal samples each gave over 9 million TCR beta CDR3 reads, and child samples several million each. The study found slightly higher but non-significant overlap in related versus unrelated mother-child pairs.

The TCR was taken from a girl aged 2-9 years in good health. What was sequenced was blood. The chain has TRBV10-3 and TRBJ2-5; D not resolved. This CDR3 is CAISGNQETQYF. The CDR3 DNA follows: TGTGCCATCAGTGGAAACCAAGAGACCCAGTACTTC.